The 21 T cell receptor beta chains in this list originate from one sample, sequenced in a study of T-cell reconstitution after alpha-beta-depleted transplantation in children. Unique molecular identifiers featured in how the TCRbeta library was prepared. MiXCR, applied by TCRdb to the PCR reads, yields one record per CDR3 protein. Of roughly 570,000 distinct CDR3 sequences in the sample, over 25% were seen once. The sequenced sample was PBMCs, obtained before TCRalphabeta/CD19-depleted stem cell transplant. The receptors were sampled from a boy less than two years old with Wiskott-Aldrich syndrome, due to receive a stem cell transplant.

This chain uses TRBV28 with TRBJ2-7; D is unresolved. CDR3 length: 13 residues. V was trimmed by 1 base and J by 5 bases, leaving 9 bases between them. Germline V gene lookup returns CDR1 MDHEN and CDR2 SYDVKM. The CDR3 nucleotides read TGTGCCAGCAGTTTATTGGGATTCCACGAGCAGTACTTC. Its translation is CASSLLGFHEQYF.

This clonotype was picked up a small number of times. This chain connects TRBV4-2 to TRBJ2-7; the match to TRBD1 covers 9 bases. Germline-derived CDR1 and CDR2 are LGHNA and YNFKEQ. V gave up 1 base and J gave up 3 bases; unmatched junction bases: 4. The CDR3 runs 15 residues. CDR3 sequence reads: CASSQGTGAYYEQYF. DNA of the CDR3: TGTGCCAGCAGCCAAGGGACAGGGGCGTACTACGAGCAGTACTTC.

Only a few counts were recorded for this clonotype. The CDR3 DNA is TGCAGTGCTACCCAAACTAGCGGAAGCACAGATACGCAGTATTTT. Amino acid sequence: CSATQTSGSTDTQYF. The V and J genes are TRBV20-1 and TRBJ2-3; 8 bases fit TRBD2. The germline V gene has CDR1 DFQATT and CDR2 SNEGSKA (reference sequence). The V and J ends lost 4 bases and 0 bases, in that order; junction bases with no gene match: 6. The CDR3 runs 15 residues.

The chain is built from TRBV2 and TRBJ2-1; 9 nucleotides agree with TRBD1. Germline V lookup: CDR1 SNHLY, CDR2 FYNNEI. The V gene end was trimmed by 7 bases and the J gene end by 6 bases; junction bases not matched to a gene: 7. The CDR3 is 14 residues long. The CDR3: CASTKDRGSNEQFF. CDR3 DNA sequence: TGTGCCAGCACGAAGGACAGGGGTAGCAATGAGCAGTTCTTC.

The CDR3: CAISQTGTSEKLFF. The CDR3 DNA is TGTGCCATCAGCCAGACAGGGACGAGTGAAAAACTGTTTTTT. The J gene is TRBJ1-4, the V gene TRBV10-3; 7 bases agree with TRBD1. V shed 6 bases, J shed 7 bases, and the junction held 8 bases outside the gene matches. Looked up from germline, CDR1 is ENHRY and CDR2 is SYGVKD. This CDR3 is 14 amino acids long.

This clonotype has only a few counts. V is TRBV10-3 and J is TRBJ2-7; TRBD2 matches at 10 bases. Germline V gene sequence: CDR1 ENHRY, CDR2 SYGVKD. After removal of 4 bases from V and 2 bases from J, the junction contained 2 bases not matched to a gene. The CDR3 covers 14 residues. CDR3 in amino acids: CAISGLAGAYEQYF. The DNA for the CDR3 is TGTGCCATCAGTGGACTAGCGGGCGCCTACGAGCAGTACTTC.

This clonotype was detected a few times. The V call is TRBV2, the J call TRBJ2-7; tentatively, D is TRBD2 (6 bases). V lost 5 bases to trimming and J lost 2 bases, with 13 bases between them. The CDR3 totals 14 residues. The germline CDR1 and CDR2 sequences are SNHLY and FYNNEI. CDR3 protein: CASSFAGLPYEQYF. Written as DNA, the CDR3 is TGTGCCAGCAGTTTCGCGGGACTCCCCTACGAGCAGTACTTC.

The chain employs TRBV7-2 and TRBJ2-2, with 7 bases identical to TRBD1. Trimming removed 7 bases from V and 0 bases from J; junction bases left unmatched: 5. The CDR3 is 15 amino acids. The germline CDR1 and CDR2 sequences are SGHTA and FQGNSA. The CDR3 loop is CASTSGQTNTGELFF. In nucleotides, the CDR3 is TGTGCCAGCACCTCGGGACAGACGAACACCGGGGAGCTGTTTTTT.

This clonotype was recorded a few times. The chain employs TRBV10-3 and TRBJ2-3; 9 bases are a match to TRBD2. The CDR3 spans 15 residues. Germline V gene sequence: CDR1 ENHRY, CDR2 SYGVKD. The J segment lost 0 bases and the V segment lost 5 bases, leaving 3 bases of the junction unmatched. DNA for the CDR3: TGTGCCATCAGTTCGACTAGCGGTAGCACAGATACGCAGTATTTT. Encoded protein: CAISSTSGSTDTQYF.

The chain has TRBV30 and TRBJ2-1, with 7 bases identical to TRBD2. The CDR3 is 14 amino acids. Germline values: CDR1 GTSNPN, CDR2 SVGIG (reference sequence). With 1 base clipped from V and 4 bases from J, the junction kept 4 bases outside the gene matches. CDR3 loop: CAWSGASGYNEQFF. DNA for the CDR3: TGTGCCTGGAGTGGCGCTAGCGGATACAATGAGCAGTTCTTC. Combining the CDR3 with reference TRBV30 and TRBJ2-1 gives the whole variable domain SQTIHQWPATLVQPVGSPLSLECTVEGTSNPNLYWYRQAAGRGLQLLFYSVGIGQISSEVPQNLSASRPQDRQFILSSKKLLLSDSGFYLCAWSGASGYNEQFFGPGTRLTVL.

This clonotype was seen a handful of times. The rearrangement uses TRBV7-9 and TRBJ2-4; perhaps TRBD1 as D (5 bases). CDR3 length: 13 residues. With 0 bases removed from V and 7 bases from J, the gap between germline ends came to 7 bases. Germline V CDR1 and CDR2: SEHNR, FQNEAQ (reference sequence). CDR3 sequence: CASSLAGANIQYF. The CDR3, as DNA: TGTGCCAGCAGCTTAGCAGGGGCGAACATTCAGTACTTC.

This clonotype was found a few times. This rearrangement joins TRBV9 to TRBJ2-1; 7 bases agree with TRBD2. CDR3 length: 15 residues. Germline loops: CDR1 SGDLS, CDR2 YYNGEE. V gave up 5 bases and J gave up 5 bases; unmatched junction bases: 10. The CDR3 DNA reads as TGTGCCAGCAGTGGCGGGAGTGGGAGGAACAATGAGCAGTTCTTC. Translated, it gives CASSGGSGRNNEQFF. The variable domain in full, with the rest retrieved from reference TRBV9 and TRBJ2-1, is DSGVTQTPKHLITATGQRVTLRCSPRSGDLSVYWYQQSLDQGLQFLIQYYNGEERAKGNILERFSAQQFPDLHSELNLSSLELGDSALYFCASSGGSGRNNEQFFGPGTRLTVL.

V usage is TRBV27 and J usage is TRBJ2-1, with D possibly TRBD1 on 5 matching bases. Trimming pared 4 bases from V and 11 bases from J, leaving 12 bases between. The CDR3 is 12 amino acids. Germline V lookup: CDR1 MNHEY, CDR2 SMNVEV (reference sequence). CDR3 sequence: CASSSQGNQQFF. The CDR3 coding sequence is TGTGCCAGCAGTTCGCAGGGAAACCAGCAGTTCTTC.

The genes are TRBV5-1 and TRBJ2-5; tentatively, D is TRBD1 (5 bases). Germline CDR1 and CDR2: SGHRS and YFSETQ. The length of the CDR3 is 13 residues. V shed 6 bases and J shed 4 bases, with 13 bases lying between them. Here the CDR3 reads CASNRRPGETQYF. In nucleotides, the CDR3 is TGCGCCAGCAACAGGCGCCCGGGAGAGACCCAGTACTTC.

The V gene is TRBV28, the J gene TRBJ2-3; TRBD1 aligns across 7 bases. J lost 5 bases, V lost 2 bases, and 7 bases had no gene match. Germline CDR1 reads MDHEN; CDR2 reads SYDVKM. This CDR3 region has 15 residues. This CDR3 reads CASSLHDRDLDTQYF. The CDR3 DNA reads TGTGCCAGCAGTTTACATGACAGGGATTTAGATACGCAGTATTTT.

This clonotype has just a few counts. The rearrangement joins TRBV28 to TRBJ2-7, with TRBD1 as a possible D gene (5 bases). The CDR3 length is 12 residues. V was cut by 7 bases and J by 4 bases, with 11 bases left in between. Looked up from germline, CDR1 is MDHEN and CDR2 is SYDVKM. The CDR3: CASTIDSYEQYF. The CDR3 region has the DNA TGTGCCAGCACTATCGACAGTTACGAGCAGTACTTC.

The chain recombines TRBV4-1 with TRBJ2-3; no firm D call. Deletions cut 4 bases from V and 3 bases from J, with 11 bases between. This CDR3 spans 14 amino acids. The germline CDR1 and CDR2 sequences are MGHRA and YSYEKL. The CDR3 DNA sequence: TGCGCCAGCAGCCCCCCTCGTGGGACAGATACGCAGTATTTT. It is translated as CASSPPRGTDTQYF.

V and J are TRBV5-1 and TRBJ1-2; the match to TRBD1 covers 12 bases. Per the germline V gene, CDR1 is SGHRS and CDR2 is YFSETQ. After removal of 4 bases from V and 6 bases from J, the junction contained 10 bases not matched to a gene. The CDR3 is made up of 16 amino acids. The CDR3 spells CASSPRPGQGAHGYTF. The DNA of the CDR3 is TGCGCCAGCAGCCCTAGACCGGGACAGGGGGCACATGGCTACACCTTC. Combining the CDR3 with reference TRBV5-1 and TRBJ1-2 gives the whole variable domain KAGVTQTPRYLIKTRGQQVTLSCSPISGHRSVSWYQQTPGQGLQFLFEYFSETQRNKGNFPGRFSGRQFSNSRSEMNVSTLELGDSALYLCASSPRPGQGAHGYTFGSGTRLTVV.

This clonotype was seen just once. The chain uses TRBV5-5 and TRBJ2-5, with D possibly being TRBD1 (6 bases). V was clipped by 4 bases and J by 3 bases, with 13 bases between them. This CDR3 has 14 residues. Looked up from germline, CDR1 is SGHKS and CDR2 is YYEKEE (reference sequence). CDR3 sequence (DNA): TGTGCCAGCAGCCGGACAGCACTTAAAGAGACCCAGTACTTC. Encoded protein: CASSRTALKETQYF.

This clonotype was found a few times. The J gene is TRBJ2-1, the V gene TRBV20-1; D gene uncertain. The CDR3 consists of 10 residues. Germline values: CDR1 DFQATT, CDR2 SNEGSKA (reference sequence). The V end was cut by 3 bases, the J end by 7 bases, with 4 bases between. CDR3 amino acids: CSASMNEQFF. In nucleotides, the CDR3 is TGCAGTGCTAGCATGAATGAGCAGTTCTTC.

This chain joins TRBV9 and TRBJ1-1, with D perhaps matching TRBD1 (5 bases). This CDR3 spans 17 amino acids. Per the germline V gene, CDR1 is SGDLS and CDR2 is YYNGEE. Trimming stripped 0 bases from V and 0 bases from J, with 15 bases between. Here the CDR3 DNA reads TGTGCCAGCAGCGTAGATGGTACAGGCTGGTTGAACACTGAAGCTTTCTTT. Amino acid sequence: CASSVDGTGWLNTEAFF.